A single TCR beta chain is shown here with its context. This sample is part of a study of tumor-infiltrating lymphocytes in primary liver carcinoma. Trimming cost V 9 bases and J 1 base, with 16 bases left between them. This CDR3 comprises 14 residues. In germline, CDR1 is SGHAT, CDR2 FQDESV (reference sequence). From roughly 0.45 ug total RNA, TCR beta cDNA was generated with a primer in the constant region. ARM-PCR was slightly modified, and three nested multiplex PCR rounds with it gave rise to the TCR beta libraries. Amplification in the first two PCR rounds was performed using TRBV1-TRBV30 forward primers and a C-beta reverse primer for approximately 10 cycles each. TCRdb analysed the multiplex PCR reads with MiXCR anew, one entry per CDR3 protein. Of 80,000 to 100,000 distinct CDR3 sequences detected, around 68% appear once; the ten largest clones hold around 30%. Unsorted bulk tissue, about 17-33 mg of it, served as the source for co-extraction of RNA and DNA. Donors were untreated and chronically infected with HBV.

This chain uses TRBV11-1 with TRBJ2-7, with D unclear. The TCR was taken from a man in his forties with primary liver carcinoma and hepatitis B virus infection. The sample taken for sequencing was tumor-adjacent normal liver tissue. DNA for the CDR3: TGTGCCAGTAGCCCCTCCAAGGATTCCTACGAGCAGTACTTC. It translates to CASSPSKDSYEQYF.